This T cell receptor (beta chain) originates from a study of T-cell memory formation after mild COVID-19. This clonotype was counted between two and nine times. Trimming shortened V by 8 bases and J by 2 bases, and 14 bases separated the two germline ends. Germline V lookup: CDR1 MGHRA, CDR2 YSYEKL. The CDR3 contains 14 residues. TCRdb processed the 5' RACE reads anew with MiXCR; each CDR3 protein has one entry. The sample comprises around 200,000 distinct CDR3 sequences, around 20% of which are singletons, and about 4% rests with the top ten. This sequence joins TRBV4-1 and TRBJ2-3, with D tentatively TRBD2 (6 bases). Sequenced sample: PBMCs or a T cell subset sorted from them (not recorded which). The source of this sequence is a man aged 18 to 30 who had mild COVID-19 (a few samples of this study predate the infection). Cell type and time point are not known. The CDR3 loop is CASGRDSSTDTQYF. The DNA of the CDR3 is TGCGCCAGCGGACGGGACTCATCCACAGATACGCAGTATTTT.